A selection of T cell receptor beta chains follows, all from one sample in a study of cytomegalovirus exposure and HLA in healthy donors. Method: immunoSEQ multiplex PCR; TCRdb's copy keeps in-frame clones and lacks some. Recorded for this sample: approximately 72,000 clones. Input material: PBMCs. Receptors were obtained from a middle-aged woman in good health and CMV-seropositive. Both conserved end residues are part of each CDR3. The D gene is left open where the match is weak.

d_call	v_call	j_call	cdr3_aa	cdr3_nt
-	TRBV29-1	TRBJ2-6	CSVSTPLSSGANVLTF	TGCAGCGTTTCGACACCCCTGAGCTCTGGGGCCAACGTCCTGACTTTC
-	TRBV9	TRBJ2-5	CASSIGQYATQYF	TGTGCCAGCAGTATCGGACAGTACGCGACCCAGTACTTC
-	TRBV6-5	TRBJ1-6	CASSRTVHNSPLHF	TGTGCCAGCAGTCGGACAGTCCATAATTCACCCCTCCACTTT
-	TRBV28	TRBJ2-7	CASRRSTPGSYEQYF	TGTGCCAGCAGACGCAGTACCCCGGGGTCCTACGAGCAGTACTTC
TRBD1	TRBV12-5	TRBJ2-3	CASGSLDRGFTDTQYF	TGTGCTAGTGGTTCCCTCGACAGGGGGTTCACAGATACGCAGTATTTT
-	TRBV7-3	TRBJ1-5	CASSPSGGHQPQHF	TGTGCCAGCAGCCCCTCGGGGGGCCATCAGCCCCAGCATTTT
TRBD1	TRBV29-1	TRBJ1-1	CSVFTGQEGTEAFF	TGCAGCGTTTTTACGGGACAGGAAGGCACTGAAGCTTTCTTT
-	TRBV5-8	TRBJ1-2	CASSLSISGWGITF	TGTGCCAGCAGCTTGAGTATCTCAGGGTGGGGTATCACCTTC
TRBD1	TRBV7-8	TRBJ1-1	CASSFQGQGTEAFF	TGTGCCAGCAGCTTTCAGGGACAGGGAACTGAAGCTTTCTTT
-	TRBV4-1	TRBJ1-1	CAPPSREAFF	TGCGCCCCCCCTTCTCGGGAAGCTTTCTTT
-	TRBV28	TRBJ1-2	CASKDSRTGGYTF	TGTGCCAGCAAGGACAGCCGGACTGGGGGCTACACCTTC
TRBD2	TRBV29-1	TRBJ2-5	CSVDSSGETQYF	TGCAGCGTTGACTCTAGCGGGGAGACCCAGTACTTC
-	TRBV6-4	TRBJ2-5	CASTAYEGETQYF	TGTGCCAGCACGGCGTACGAGGGTGAGACCCAGTACTTC
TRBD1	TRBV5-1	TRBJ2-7	CASSRVPGTGGYEQYF	TGCGCCAGCAGTCGGGTCCCCGGGACAGGGGGCTACGAGCAGTACTTC
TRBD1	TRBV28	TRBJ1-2	CASSRIQGGANYGYTF	TGTGCCAGCAGTCGTATACAGGGGGGGGCTAACTATGGCTACACCTTC
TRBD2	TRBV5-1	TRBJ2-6	CASTLGNSGSVTGANVLTF	TGCGCCAGCACCCTTGGGAATAGCGGGAGTGTCACTGGGGCCAACGTCCTGACTTTC
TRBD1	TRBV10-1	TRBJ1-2	CASSQGTGYGYTF	TGCGCCAGCAGCCAGGGGACAGGCTATGGCTACACCTTC
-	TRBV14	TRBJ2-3	CASSQAWGTSSTDTQYF	TGTGCCAGCAGCCAAGCTTGGGGCACCTCTAGCACAGATACGCAGTATTTT
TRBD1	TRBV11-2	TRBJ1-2	CASSLLFDSGGDYGYTF	TGTGCCAGCAGCTTACTCTTTGATTCAGGGGGAGACTATGGCTACACCTTC
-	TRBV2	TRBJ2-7	CASSEDLADEQYF	TGTGCCAGCAGTGAAGATTTAGCAGACGAGCAGTACTTC
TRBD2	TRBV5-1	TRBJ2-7	CASSSSGTSGTYEQYF	TGCGCCAGCAGCTCTTCCGGGACTAGCGGAACCTACGAGCAGTACTTC
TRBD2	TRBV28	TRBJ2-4	CASSPGTSGRALAKNIQYF	TGTGCCAGCAGTCCGGGAACTAGCGGGAGGGCCTTAGCCAAAAACATTCAGTACTTC
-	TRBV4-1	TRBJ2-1	CASSQKGLAITYNEQFF	TGCGCCAGCAGCCAAAAGGGCCTAGCCATAACCTACAATGAGCAGTTCTTC
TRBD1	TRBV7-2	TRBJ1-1	CASSSKGATVNTEAFF	TGTGCCAGCAGCTCGAAGGGGGCCACGGTGAACACTGAAGCTTTCTTT
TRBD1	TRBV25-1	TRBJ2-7	CASSEGTGVSYEQYF	TGTGCCAGCAGTGAGGGAACAGGGGTATCCTACGAGCAGTACTTC
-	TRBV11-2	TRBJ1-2	CASSNTLQGEGGYTF	TGTGCCAGCAGCAACACGTTGCAAGGGGAGGGAGGCTACACCTTC